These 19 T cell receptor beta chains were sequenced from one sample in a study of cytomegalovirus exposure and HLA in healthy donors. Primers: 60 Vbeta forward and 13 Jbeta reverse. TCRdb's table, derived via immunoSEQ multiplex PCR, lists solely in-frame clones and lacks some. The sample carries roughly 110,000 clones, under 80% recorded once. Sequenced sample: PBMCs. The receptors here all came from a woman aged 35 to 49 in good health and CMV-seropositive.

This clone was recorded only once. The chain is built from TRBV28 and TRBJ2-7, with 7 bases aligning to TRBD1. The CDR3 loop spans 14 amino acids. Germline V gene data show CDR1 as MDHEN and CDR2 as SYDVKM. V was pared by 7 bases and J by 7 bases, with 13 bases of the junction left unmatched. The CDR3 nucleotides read TGTGCCAGCATTCCGGGACAGCGCGCTGGAGAGCAGTACTTC. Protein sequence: CASIPGQRAGEQYF.

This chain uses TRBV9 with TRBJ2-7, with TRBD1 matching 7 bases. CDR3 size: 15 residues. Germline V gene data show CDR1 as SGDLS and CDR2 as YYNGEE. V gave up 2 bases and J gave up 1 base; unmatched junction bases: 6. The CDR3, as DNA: TGTGCCAGCAGCGTCGGGACAGTGGGATCCTACGAGCAGTACTTC. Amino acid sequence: CASSVGTVGSYEQYF.

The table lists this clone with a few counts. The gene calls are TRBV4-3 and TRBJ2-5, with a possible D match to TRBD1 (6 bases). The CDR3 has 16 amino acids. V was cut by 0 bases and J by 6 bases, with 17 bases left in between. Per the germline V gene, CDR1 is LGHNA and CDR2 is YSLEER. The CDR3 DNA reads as TGCGCCAGCAGCCAAGATACCACAGGGCCGTGGAAGACCCAGTACTTC. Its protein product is CASSQDTTGPWKTQYF.

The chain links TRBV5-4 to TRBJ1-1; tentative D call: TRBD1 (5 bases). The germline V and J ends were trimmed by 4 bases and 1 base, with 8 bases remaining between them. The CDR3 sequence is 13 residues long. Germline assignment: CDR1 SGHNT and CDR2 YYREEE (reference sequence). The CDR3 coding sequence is TGTGCCAGCAGCCGAGGACAGAACACTGAAGCTTTCTTT. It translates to CASSRGQNTEAFF.

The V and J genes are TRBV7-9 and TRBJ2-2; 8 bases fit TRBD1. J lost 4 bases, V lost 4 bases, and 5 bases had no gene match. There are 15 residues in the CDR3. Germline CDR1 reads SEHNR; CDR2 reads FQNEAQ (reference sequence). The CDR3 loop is CASSSDRGSTGELFF. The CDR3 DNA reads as TGTGCCAGCAGCTCCGACAGGGGCTCCACCGGGGAGCTGTTTTTT.

CDR3: CASSTWTGEEKLFF. CDR3 nucleotide sequence: TGTGCCAGCAGCACATGGACAGGGGAGGAAAAACTGTTTTTT. The V gene is TRBV5-5, the J gene TRBJ1-4; 9 bases are shared with TRBD1. CDR1 is SGHKS and CDR2 is YYEKEE in the germline V gene (reference sequence). The length of the CDR3 is 14 residues. J lost 8 bases, V lost 4 bases, and 6 bases had no gene match.

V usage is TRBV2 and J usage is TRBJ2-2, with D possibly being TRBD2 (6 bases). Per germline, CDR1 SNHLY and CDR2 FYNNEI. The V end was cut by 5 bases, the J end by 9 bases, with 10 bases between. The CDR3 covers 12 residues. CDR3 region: CASSWRARELFF. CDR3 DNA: TGTGCCAGCAGTTGGAGGGCCAGGGAGCTGTTTTTT.

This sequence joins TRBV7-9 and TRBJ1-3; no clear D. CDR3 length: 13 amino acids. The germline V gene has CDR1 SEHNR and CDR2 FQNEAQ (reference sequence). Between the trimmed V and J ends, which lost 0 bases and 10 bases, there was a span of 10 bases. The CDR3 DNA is TGTGCCAGCAGCTTAGCGCGGGCAGAAACCATATATTTT. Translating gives CASSLARAETIYF. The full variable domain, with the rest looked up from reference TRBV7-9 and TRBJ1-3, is DTGVSQNPRHKITKRGQNVTFRCDPISEHNRLYWYRQTLGQGPEFLTYFQNEAQLEKSRLLSDRFSAERPKGSFSTLEIQRTEQGDSAMYLCASSLARAETIYFGEGSWLTVV.

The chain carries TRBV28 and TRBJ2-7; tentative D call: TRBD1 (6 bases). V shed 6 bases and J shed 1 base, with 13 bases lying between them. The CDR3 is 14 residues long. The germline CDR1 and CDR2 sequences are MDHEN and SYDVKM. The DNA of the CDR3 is TGTGCCAGCAGGGGCGGACAGATATCCTACGAGCAGTACTTC. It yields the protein CASRGGQISYEQYF.

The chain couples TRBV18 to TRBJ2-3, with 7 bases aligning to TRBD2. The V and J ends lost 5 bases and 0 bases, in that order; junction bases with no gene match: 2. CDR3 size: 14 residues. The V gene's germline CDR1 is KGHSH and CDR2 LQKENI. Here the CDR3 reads CASSSAGSTDTQYF. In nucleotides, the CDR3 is TGTGCCAGCTCATCAGCGGGGAGCACAGATACGCAGTATTTT.

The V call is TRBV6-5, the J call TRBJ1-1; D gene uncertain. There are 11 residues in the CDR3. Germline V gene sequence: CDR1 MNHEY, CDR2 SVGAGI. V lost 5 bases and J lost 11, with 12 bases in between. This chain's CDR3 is CASSGEFRAFF. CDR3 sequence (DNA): TGTGCCAGCAGTGGGGAGTTTAGGGCTTTCTTT.

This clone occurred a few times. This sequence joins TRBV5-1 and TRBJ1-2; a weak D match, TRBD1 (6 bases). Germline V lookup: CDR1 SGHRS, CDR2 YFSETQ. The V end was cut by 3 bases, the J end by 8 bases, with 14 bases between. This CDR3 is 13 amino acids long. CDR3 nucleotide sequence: TGCGCCAGCAGCTGGACCGGGACACTAGGCTACACCTTC. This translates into CASSWTGTLGYTF.

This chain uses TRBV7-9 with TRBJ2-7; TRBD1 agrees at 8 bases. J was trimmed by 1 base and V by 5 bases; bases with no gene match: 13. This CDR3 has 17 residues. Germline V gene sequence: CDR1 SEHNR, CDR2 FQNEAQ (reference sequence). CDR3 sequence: CASSPIQGQERSYEQYF. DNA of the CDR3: TGTGCCAGCAGCCCGATACAGGGACAGGAGAGATCCTACGAGCAGTACTTC. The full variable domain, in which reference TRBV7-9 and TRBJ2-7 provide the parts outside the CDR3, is DTGVSQNPRHKITKRGQNVTFRCDPISEHNRLYWYRQTLGQGPEFLTYFQNEAQLEKSRLLSDRFSAERPKGSFSTLEIQRTEQGDSAMYLCASSPIQGQERSYEQYFGPGTRLTVT.

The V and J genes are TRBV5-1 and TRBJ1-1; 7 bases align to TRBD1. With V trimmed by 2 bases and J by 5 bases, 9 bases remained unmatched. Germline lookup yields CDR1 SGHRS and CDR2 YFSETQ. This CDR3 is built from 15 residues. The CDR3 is CASSLRTGAPTEAFF. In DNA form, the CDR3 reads TGCGCCAGCAGCTTAAGGACAGGCGCCCCTACTGAAGCTTTCTTT.

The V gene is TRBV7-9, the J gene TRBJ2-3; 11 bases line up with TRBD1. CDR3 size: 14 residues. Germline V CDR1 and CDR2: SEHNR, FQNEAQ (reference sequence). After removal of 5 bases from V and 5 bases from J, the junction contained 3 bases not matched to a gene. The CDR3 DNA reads TGTGCCAGCAGCCGGACAGGGGGCGTAGATACGCAGTATTTT. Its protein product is CASSRTGGVDTQYF. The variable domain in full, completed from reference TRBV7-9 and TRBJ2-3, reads DTGVSQNPRHKITKRGQNVTFRCDPISEHNRLYWYRQTLGQGPEFLTYFQNEAQLEKSRLLSDRFSAERPKGSFSTLEIQRTEQGDSAMYLCASSRTGGVDTQYFGPGTRLTVL.

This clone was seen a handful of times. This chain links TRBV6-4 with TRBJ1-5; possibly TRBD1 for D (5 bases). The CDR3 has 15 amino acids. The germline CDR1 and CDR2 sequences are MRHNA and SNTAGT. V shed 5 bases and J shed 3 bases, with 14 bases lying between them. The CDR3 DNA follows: TGTGCCAGCAGTCCCACGGGGGGTCACAATCAGCCCCAGCATTTT. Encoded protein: CASSPTGGHNQPQHF.

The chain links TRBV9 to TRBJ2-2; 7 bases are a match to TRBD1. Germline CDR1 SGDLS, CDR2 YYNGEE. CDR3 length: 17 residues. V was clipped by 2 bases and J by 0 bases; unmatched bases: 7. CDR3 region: CASSVPGQSTNTGELFF. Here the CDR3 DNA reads TGTGCCAGCAGCGTTCCGGGACAGTCTACGAACACCGGGGAGCTGTTTTTT.

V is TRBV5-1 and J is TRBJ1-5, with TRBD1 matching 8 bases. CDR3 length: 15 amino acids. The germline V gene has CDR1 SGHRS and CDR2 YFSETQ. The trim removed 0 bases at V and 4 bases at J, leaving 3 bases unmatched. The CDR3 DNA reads TGCGCCAGCAGCTTGGAGGGACAGGTAAATCAGCCCCAGCATTTT. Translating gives CASSLEGQVNQPQHF.

The CDR3 sequence is CASSYSSPLRDTQYF. The CDR3 DNA sequence: TGTGCCAGCAGTTACTCTTCTCCGTTGAGGGATACGCAGTATTTT. This chain joins TRBV6-5 and TRBJ2-3; D remains unclear. The germline V and J ends were trimmed by 0 bases and 6 bases, with 13 bases remaining between them. CDR1 is MNHEY, CDR2 SVGAGI, per germline. The CDR3 sequence is 15 residues long.